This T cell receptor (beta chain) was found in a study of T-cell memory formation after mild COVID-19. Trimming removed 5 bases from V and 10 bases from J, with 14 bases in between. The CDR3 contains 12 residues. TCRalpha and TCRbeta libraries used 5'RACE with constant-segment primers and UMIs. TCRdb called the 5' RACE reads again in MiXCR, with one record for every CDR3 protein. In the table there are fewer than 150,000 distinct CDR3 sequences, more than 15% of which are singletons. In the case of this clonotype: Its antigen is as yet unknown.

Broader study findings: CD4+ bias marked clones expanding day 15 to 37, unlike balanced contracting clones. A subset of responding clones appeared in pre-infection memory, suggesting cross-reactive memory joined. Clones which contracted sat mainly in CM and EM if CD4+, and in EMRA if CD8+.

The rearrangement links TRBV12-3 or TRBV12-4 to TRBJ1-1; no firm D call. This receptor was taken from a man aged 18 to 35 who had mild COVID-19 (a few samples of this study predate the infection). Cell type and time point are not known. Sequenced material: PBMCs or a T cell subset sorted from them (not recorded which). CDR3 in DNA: TGTGCCAGCAGTCCCTCTGACCGGGTAGCTTTCTTT. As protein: CASSPSDRVAFF.